This TCR beta chain was retrieved from a study of T cells after yellow fever vaccination. Germline assignment: CDR1 MNHEY and CDR2 SVGAGI. The CDR3 has 11 residues. Trimming removed 10 bases from V and 8 bases from J; junction bases left unmatched: 7. This clonotype was counted at least ten times. Using its own MiXCR run on the 5' RACE reads, TCRdb lists one record per CDR3 protein. The profile shows 510,000 or so distinct CDR3 sequences, roughly 19% of them singletons. The origin of this receptor is a young man who received the YFV17D yellow fever vaccine. The chain carries TRBV6-5 and TRBJ1-2; 7 nucleotides match TRBD1. The sequencing used PBMCs, collected 15 days after the yellow fever booster vaccination. CDR3 nucleotide sequence: TGTGCCACTGGACAGGATATGGGCTACACCTTC. Translating it yields CATGQDMGYTF.